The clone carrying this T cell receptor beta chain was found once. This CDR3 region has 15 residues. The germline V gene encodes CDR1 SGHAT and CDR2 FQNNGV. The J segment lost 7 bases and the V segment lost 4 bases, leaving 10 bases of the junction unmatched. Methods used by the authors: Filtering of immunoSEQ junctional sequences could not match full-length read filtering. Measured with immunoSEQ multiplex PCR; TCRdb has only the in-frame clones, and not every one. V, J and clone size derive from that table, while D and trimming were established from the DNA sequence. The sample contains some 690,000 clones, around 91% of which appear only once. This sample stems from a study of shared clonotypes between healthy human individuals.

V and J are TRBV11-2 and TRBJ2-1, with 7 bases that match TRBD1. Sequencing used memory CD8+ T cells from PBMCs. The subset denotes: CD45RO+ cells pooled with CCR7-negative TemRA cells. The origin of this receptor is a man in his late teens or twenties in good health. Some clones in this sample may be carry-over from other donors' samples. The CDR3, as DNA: TGTGCCAGCAGCTCCCGACAGGGAAGGCTTAATGAGCAGTTCTTC. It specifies CASSSRQGRLNEQFF.